A selection of T cell receptor beta chains follows, all from one sample in a study of blood T cell repertoires in COVID-19. This table comes from immunoSEQ multiplex PCR, and its TCRdb copy is limited to in-frame clones, with some not included. The sample includes about 200,000 clones, roughly 87% of them seen just once. Sequenced sample: peripheral blood. Every receptor here comes from a man in his forties with active or convalescent COVID-19. Each CDR3 is given with its conserved first and last residue. The D gene is left open where the match is weak. Size tells how often a clone was seen (once, few, many) or the class of an expanded clone, and some rows leave it out.

d_call: TRBD1; j_call: TRBJ1-5; clone_size: -; v_call: TRBV28; cdr3_aa: CASSLGTGGNNQPQHF; cdr3_nt: TGTGCCAGCAGTCTTGGGACAGGGGGAAACAATCAGCCCCAGCATTTT
d_call: -; j_call: TRBJ1-1; clone_size: -; v_call: TRBV14; cdr3_aa: CASTLHLIGTPNTEAFF; cdr3_nt: TGTGCCAGCACCCTACATCTCATAGGGACACCGAACACTGAAGCTTTCTTT
d_call: TRBD1; j_call: TRBJ1-1; clone_size: -; v_call: TRBV11-1; cdr3_aa: CASRTGGGRSTEAFF; cdr3_nt: TGTGCCAGCAGGACAGGGGGCGGAAGGAGCACTGAAGCTTTCTTT
d_call: -; j_call: TRBJ1-1; clone_size: once; v_call: TRBV6-5; cdr3_aa: CASSYGSTVNTEAFF; cdr3_nt: TGTGCCAGCAGTTATGGGAGCACCGTGAACACTGAAGCTTTCTTT
d_call: TRBD2; j_call: TRBJ2-5; clone_size: once; v_call: TRBV7-2; cdr3_aa: CASSHNPASGIRQETQYF; cdr3_nt: TGTGCCAGCAGCCACAATCCGGCTAGCGGGATTAGGCAAGAGACCCAGTACTTC
d_call: -; j_call: TRBJ2-1; clone_size: -; v_call: TRBV19; cdr3_aa: CASSIIGLTNEQFF; cdr3_nt: TGTGCCAGTAGTATAATAGGACTGACTAATGAGCAGTTCTTC
d_call: -; j_call: TRBJ2-3; clone_size: -; v_call: TRBV5-8; cdr3_aa: CASSLGDGTQYF; cdr3_nt: TGTGCCAGCAGCTTAGGGGATGGTACGCAGTATTTT
d_call: TRBD2; j_call: TRBJ2-2; clone_size: -; v_call: TRBV28; cdr3_aa: CASSLSLGLAGVGGELFF; cdr3_nt: TGTGCCAGCAGTTTATCCCTCGGACTAGCGGGAGTTGGAGGGGAGCTGTTTTTT
d_call: TRBD1; j_call: TRBJ2-5; clone_size: -; v_call: TRBV6-1; cdr3_aa: CASSETSGTGVETQYF; cdr3_nt: TGTGCCAGCAGTGAAACCTCCGGGACAGGGGTGGAGACCCAGTACTTC
d_call: -; j_call: TRBJ1-2; clone_size: -; v_call: TRBV10-1; cdr3_aa: CASSERDQGNYGYTF; cdr3_nt: TGCGCCAGCAGTGAAAGGGATCAGGGGAACTATGGCTACACCTTC
d_call: -; j_call: TRBJ2-7; clone_size: once; v_call: TRBV14; cdr3_aa: CASSQDRLRYEQYF; cdr3_nt: TGTGCCAGCAGCCAAGATAGACTCCGCTACGAGCAGTACTTC
d_call: TRBD1; j_call: TRBJ2-1; clone_size: -; v_call: TRBV3-1/TRBV3-2; cdr3_aa: CASSLSGTGESNEQFF; cdr3_nt: TGTGCCAGCAGCCTGTCCGGGACAGGGGAGTCAAATGAGCAGTTCTTC
d_call: TRBD1; j_call: TRBJ2-7; clone_size: -; v_call: TRBV29-1; cdr3_aa: CSGRTGGREQYF; cdr3_nt: TGCAGCGGGCGGACAGGGGGTCGGGAGCAGTACTTC
d_call: -; j_call: TRBJ2-2; clone_size: -; v_call: TRBV28; cdr3_aa: CVCRRTNTGELFF; cdr3_nt: TGTGTTTGTAGGAGGACGAACACCGGGGAGCTGTTTTTT
d_call: TRBD1; j_call: TRBJ1-1; clone_size: -; v_call: TRBV5-4; cdr3_aa: CASSLQDRGTMNTEAFF; cdr3_nt: TGTGCCAGCAGCTTGCAGGACAGGGGGACCATGAACACTGAAGCTTTCTTT
d_call: -; j_call: TRBJ1-5; clone_size: -; v_call: TRBV18; cdr3_aa: CASSSDRIRTGQPQHF; cdr3_nt: TGTGCCAGCTCATCGGACAGAATCCGCACGGGTCAGCCCCAGCATTTT
d_call: -; j_call: TRBJ2-1; clone_size: -; v_call: TRBV1; cdr3_aa: CTSSQASELYNEQFF; cdr3_nt: TGCACCAGCAGCCAAGCTAGCGAGCTCTACAATGAGCAGTTCTTC
d_call: -; j_call: TRBJ2-7; clone_size: -; v_call: TRBV9; cdr3_aa: CASSVEPGTYEQYF; cdr3_nt: TGTGCCAGCAGCGTAGAACCAGGGACCTACGAGCAGTACTTC
d_call: TRBD1; j_call: TRBJ1-1; clone_size: -; v_call: TRBV9; cdr3_aa: CASSVGQANTEAFF; cdr3_nt: TGTGCCAGCAGCGTGGGACAGGCGAACACTGAAGCTTTCTTT
d_call: TRBD1; j_call: TRBJ1-3; clone_size: many; v_call: TRBV11-2; cdr3_aa: CASTLQGERSGNTIYF; cdr3_nt: TGTGCCAGCACCTTACAGGGGGAACGCTCTGGAAACACCATATATTTT
d_call: TRBD2; j_call: TRBJ2-3; clone_size: -; v_call: TRBV6-5; cdr3_aa: CASSPLGGGDTQYF; cdr3_nt: TGTGCCAGCAGTCCACTCGGGGGGGGAGATACGCAGTATTTT
d_call: TRBD1; j_call: TRBJ2-7; clone_size: -; v_call: TRBV6-5; cdr3_aa: CASGLTGVYEQYF; cdr3_nt: TGTGCCAGCGGATTGACAGGGGTCTACGAGCAGTACTTC
d_call: -; j_call: TRBJ2-5; clone_size: -; v_call: TRBV9; cdr3_aa: CASSGLPLQGGETQYF; cdr3_nt: TGTGCCAGCAGCGGCCTCCCCTTACAGGGCGGAGAGACCCAGTACTTC
d_call: -; j_call: TRBJ1-1; clone_size: few; v_call: TRBV25-1; cdr3_aa: CASSENFEVSKVVTEAFF; cdr3_nt: TGTGCCAGCAGTGAAAATTTTGAGGTTAGCAAGGTTGTCACTGAAGCTTTCTTT
d_call: TRBD1; j_call: TRBJ1-1; clone_size: -; v_call: TRBV7-9; cdr3_aa: CASSSWGQGISAFF; cdr3_nt: TGTGCCAGCAGCTCCTGGGGACAGGGGATCTCAGCTTTCTTT
d_call: -; j_call: TRBJ1-1; clone_size: -; v_call: TRBV2; cdr3_aa: CASQVSANTEAFF; cdr3_nt: TGTGCCTCCCAGGTCTCAGCGAACACTGAAGCTTTCTTT
d_call: -; j_call: TRBJ1-2; clone_size: -; v_call: TRBV18; cdr3_aa: CASSPLETGYGYTF; cdr3_nt: TGTGCCAGCTCACCGCTGGAGACAGGCTATGGCTACACCTTC
d_call: TRBD1; j_call: TRBJ1-5; clone_size: once; v_call: TRBV19; cdr3_aa: CASSKTSDRGHGQPQHF; cdr3_nt: TGTGCCAGTAGTAAAACCTCGGACAGGGGGCACGGTCAGCCCCAGCATTTT
d_call: -; j_call: TRBJ1-4; clone_size: -; v_call: TRBV2; cdr3_aa: CARSGLTNEKLFF; cdr3_nt: TGTGCCAGATCTGGACTCACTAATGAAAAACTGTTTTTT
d_call: -; j_call: TRBJ1-3; clone_size: few; v_call: TRBV18; cdr3_aa: CASSLPSTGLSGNTIYF; cdr3_nt: TGTGCCAGCTCACTCCCCTCGACAGGCCTCTCTGGAAACACCATATATTTT